The 16 T cell receptor beta chains presented below share a single source sample, sequenced in a study of blood T cell repertoires in COVID-19. Assay: immunoSEQ multiplex PCR; the TCRdb copy retains only in-frame clones and omits some. The repertoire holds 60,000 to 85,000 clones, around 90% seen once, with 7.3% in the top ten. Sequencing used peripheral blood. Receptors originate from a man aged 35 to 55 with COVID-19, enrolled during active disease.

The chain recombines TRBV6-5 with TRBJ2-3; no clear D gene. The CDR3 spans 14 residues. Germline V gene lookup returns CDR1 MNHEY and CDR2 SVGAGI. Trimming removed 3 bases at V and 2 bases at J, with 9 bases between. The CDR3 DNA sequence: TGTGCCAGCAGTTATTCTAGTCCCACAGATACGCAGTATTTT. Residues: CASSYSSPTDTQYF.

This chain joins TRBV6-5 and TRBJ2-1; D might be TRBD2 (5 bases). The ends were cut back, 6 bases at V and 5 bases at J, with 14 bases in the middle. CDR3 size: 14 residues. The germline V gene encodes CDR1 MNHEY and CDR2 SVGAGI. The CDR3 loop reads CASSPSDFHNEQFF. CDR3 nucleotide sequence: TGTGCCAGCAGCCCGTCGGACTTCCACAATGAGCAGTTCTTC.

The rearrangement links TRBV30 to TRBJ2-5, with a weak D call TRBD1 (6 bases). CDR3 length equals 14 residues. Germline values: CDR1 GTSNPN, CDR2 SVGIG (reference sequence). Between the trimmed V and J ends, which lost 0 bases and 5 bases, there was a span of 13 bases. CDR3 sequence: CAWSVSGGGETQYF. The DNA of the CDR3 is TGTGCCTGGAGTGTATCTGGGGGCGGTGAGACCCAGTACTTC.

This chain connects TRBV27 to TRBJ1-4, with TRBD1 identical over 8 bases. J was trimmed by 8 bases and V by 5 bases; bases with no gene match: 7. CDR1 and CDR2 (germline): MNHEY, SMNVEV (reference sequence). CDR3 size: 14 residues. CDR3 DNA: TGTGCCAGCAGTATCGGCAGGGGGCGGGAAAAACTGTTTTTT. Protein sequence: CASSIGRGREKLFF.

The chain recombines TRBV3-1 (or the pseudogene TRBV3-2) with TRBJ1-3; TRBD1 matches at 7 bases. After removal of 4 bases from V and 8 bases from J, the junction contained 5 bases not matched to a gene. The germline gives CDR1 LGHDT, CDR2 YNNKEL (reference sequence). The CDR3 runs 13 residues. CDR3 region: CASSPGQADTIYF. The CDR3 region has the DNA TGTGCCAGCAGCCCTGGACAGGCTGACACCATATATTTT.

The chain couples TRBV7-6 to TRBJ2-2; D might be TRBD2 (5 bases). CDR1 SGHVS and CDR2 FNYEAQ come from the germline V gene. V shed 6 bases and J shed 0 bases, with 11 bases lying between them. This CDR3 has 15 amino acids. CDR3 DNA: TGTGCCAGCAGTTCGGGGTGGGCGAACACCGGGGAGCTGTTTTTT. Protein: CASSSGWANTGELFF.

This clone was counted a few times. The chain has TRBV30 and TRBJ1-2; TRBD1 matches 7 bases. This CDR3 has 13 amino acids. CDR1 GTSNPN and CDR2 SVGIG come from the germline V gene (reference sequence). Losses at the gene ends were 5 bases for V and 0 bases for J; bases not matched to a gene: 3. CDR3 sequence: CAWEGQSNYGYTF. The CDR3 DNA follows: TGTGCCTGGGAGGGACAGTCTAACTATGGCTACACCTTC.

Note on this clone: At one end, the junction sequence differs from germline, possibly due to a read error. The chain is built from TRBV5-1 and TRBJ2-3, with a weak D call TRBD1 (6 bases). Germline V CDR1 and CDR2: SGHRS, YFSETQ. The CDR3 contains 13 residues. The CDR3 nucleotides read TGCGCCAGCAGAAAGACAGGCACGGATACGCAGTATTTT. Residues: CASRKTGTDTQYF. Using reference TRBV5-1 and TRBJ2-3 for the parts outside the CDR3, the full variable domain is KAGVTQTPRYLIKTRGQQVTLSCSPISGHRSVSWYQQTPGQGLQFLFEYFSETQRNKGNFPGRFSGRQFSNSRSEMNVSTLELGDSALYLCASRKTGTDTQYFGPGTRLTVL.

The gene calls are TRBV30 and TRBJ1-5, with 7 bases matching TRBD1. The CDR3 is made up of 14 amino acids. V lost 4 bases, J lost 5 bases, and 8 bases stayed unmatched. Germline V gene sequence: CDR1 GTSNPN, CDR2 SVGIG (reference sequence). The CDR3 protein is CAWNSQGTDQPQHF. Written as DNA, the CDR3 is TGTGCCTGGAACTCACAGGGGACTGATCAGCCCCAGCATTTT.

The rearrangement links TRBV6-5 to TRBJ1-1; weak D call: TRBD1 (5 bases). V was cut by 7 bases and J by 4 bases, with 16 bases left in between. Looked up from germline, CDR1 is MNHEY and CDR2 is SVGAGI. The CDR3 is made up of 14 amino acids. This CDR3 reads CASNFLEGTTEAFF. Written as DNA, the CDR3 is TGTGCCAGCAACTTTCTGGAGGGGACCACTGAAGCTTTCTTT.

The chain employs TRBV9 and TRBJ2-1; 9 bases align to TRBD2. Trimming took 7 bases from V and 6 from J; bases not matched to a gene: 11. Per germline, CDR1 SGDLS and CDR2 YYNGEE. The length of the CDR3 is 15 residues. The CDR3 DNA is TGTGCCAGCGCGCTCAGCGGGGGGTCGGGCAATGAGCAGTTCTTC. Its translation: CASALSGGSGNEQFF. Full variable domain (rest looked up from reference TRBV9 and TRBJ2-1): DSGVTQTPKHLITATGQRVTLRCSPRSGDLSVYWYQQSLDQGLQFLIQYYNGEERAKGNILERFSAQQFPDLHSELNLSSLELGDSALYFCASALSGGSGNEQFFGPGTRLTVL.

This chain joins TRBV18 and TRBJ1-1; TRBD1 matches 12 bases. Germline CDR1 is KGHSH and CDR2 is LQKENI. The length of the CDR3 is 20 residues. Unmatched junction bases numbered 17, after V lost 1 base and J lost 5 bases. The CDR3 sequence is CASSPQITGTGGVVVTEAFF. The CDR3 DNA reads TGTGCCAGCTCACCACAAATTACGGGGACAGGGGGCGTGGTGGTAACTGAAGCTTTCTTT.

This chain joins TRBV28 and TRBJ2-7; D might be TRBD1 (6 bases). CDR3 length equals 13 residues. Trimming shortened V by 6 bases and J by 2 bases, and 11 bases separated the two germline ends. Germline V gives CDR1 MDHEN, CDR2 SYDVKM. CDR3 sequence reads: CASRRQVPYEQYF. The CDR3 coding sequence is TGTGCCAGCAGGAGACAGGTCCCCTACGAGCAGTACTTC.

The V and J genes are TRBV5-4 and TRBJ1-5; 7 nucleotides match TRBD1. Germline assignment: CDR1 SGHNT and CDR2 YYREEE (reference sequence). V shed 4 bases, J shed 4 bases, and the junction held 8 bases outside the gene matches. The CDR3 extends over 15 amino acids. CDR3 residues: CASSPLRQGNQPQHF. The CDR3, as DNA: TGTGCCAGCAGCCCCCTCCGACAGGGAAATCAGCCCCAGCATTTT.

Only a few counts were recorded for this clone. CDR3 residues: CAIRTQISTEAFF. The CDR3 DNA sequence: TGTGCCATCAGAACGCAAATTAGCACTGAAGCTTTCTTT. The chain uses TRBV10-3 and TRBJ1-1; D not certain. The CDR3 runs to 13 residues. Germline V gene data show CDR1 as ENHRY and CDR2 as SYGVKD. Trimming left V 6 bases short and J 4 bases short, with 12 bases between.

The chain recombines TRBV30 with TRBJ2-1; 8 bases map to TRBD2. The germline V gene encodes CDR1 GTSNPN and CDR2 SVGIG (reference sequence). The CDR3 covers 14 residues. V lost 8 bases to trimming and J lost 6 bases; unmatched junction nucleotides: 12. CDR3: CAGGTGGQSNEQFF. The CDR3 nucleotides read TGTGCCGGTGGGACGGGGGGGCAGAGCAATGAGCAGTTCTTC.